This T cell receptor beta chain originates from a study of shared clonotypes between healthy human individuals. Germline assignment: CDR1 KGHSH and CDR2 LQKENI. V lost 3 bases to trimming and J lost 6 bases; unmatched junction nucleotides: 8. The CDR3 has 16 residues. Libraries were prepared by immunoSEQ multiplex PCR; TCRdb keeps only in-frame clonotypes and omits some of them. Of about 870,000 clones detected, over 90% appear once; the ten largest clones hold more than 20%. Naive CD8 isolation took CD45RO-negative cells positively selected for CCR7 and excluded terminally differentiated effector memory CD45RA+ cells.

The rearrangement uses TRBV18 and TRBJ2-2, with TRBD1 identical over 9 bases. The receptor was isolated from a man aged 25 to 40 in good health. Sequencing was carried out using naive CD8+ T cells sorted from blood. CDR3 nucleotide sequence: TGTGCCAGCTCACCCTGGACAGGGGTGAGCCCCGGGGAGCTGTTTTTT. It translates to CASSPWTGVSPGELFF. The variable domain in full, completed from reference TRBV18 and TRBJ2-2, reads NAGVMQNPRHLVRRRGQEARLRCSPMKGHSHVYWYRQLPEEGLKFMVYLQKENIIDESGMPKERFSAEFPKEGPSILRIQQVVRGDSAAYFCASSPWTGVSPGELFFGEGSRLTVL.